A single sample gave rise to the 30 T cell receptor beta chains below, sequenced in a study of blood T cell repertoires in COVID-19. Measured with immunoSEQ multiplex PCR; TCRdb has only the in-frame clones, and not every one. The profile shows 200,000 to 300,000 clones, 75% to 95% of them singletons. The source material was peripheral blood. The source is a person in their late teens or twenties with COVID-19, enrolled during active disease.

The gene calls are TRBV5-6 and TRBJ2-7; D gene uncertain. The CDR3 sequence is 13 residues long. Germline values: CDR1 SGHDT, CDR2 YYEEEE. Trimming took 0 bases from V and 3 from J, leaving 7 bases between them. The CDR3 nucleotides are TGTGCCAGCAGCTTGGCTTCCTACTACGAGCAGTACTTC. As protein: CASSLASYYEQYF.

The chain carries TRBV5-1 and TRBJ2-7, with TRBD2 matching over 11 bases. Per the germline V gene, CDR1 is SGHRS and CDR2 is YFSETQ. The CDR3 is 15 residues long. J lost 5 bases, V lost 4 bases, and 8 bases had no gene match. CDR3 DNA sequence: TGCGCCAGCAGCGCGACTAGCGGGATTAGTAACGAGCAGTACTTC. Translating gives CASSATSGISNEQYF.

J is TRBJ2-1 and V is TRBV11-2; 9 nucleotides align to TRBD2. This CDR3 has 18 amino acids. CDR1 and CDR2 from the germline V gene are SGHAT and FQNNGV. With V trimmed by 1 base and J by 4 bases, 11 bases remained unmatched. In nucleotides, the CDR3 is TGTGCCAGCAGCTTAGCCCCCTTAGCGGGAGCAACTTACAATGAGCAGTTCTTC. This encodes CASSLAPLAGATYNEQFF.

The chain recombines TRBV12-3 or TRBV12-4 with TRBJ1-2, with D possibly TRBD1 on 5 matching bases. V lost 5 bases to trimming and J lost 8 bases, with 12 bases between them. This CDR3 comprises 12 residues. The chain's CDR3 is CASSPGLEGYTF. CDR3 coding DNA: TGTGCCAGCAGTCCAGGGTTAGAGGGCTACACCTTC.

This chain connects TRBV4-1 to TRBJ1-2; 7 nucleotides line up with TRBD1. Germline CDR1 and CDR2: MGHRA and YSYEKL. Germline trimming cut 4 bases from V and 2 bases from J; bases unmatched to any gene: 4. There are 14 residues in the CDR3. CDR3 nucleotide sequence: TGCGCCAGCAGCCTCCAGGGGGTAAACTATGGCTACACCTTC. Translated: CASSLQGVNYGYTF.

A remark on this clone: The junction differs from germline at one of its ends, possibly a read error. The V gene is TRBV7-7, the J gene TRBJ2-7, with 10 bases lining up with TRBD1. This CDR3 has 14 residues. Germline V gene sequence: CDR1 SSHAT, CDR2 FNYEAQ (reference sequence). CDR3 region: CASSFRDRGHEQYF. In nucleotides, the CDR3 is TGTGCTAGCAGCTTTAGGGACAGGGGTCACGAGCAGTACTTC. The full variable domain, rest sourced from reference TRBV7-7 and TRBJ2-7, is GAGVSQSPRYKVTKRGQDVTLRCDPISSHATLYWYQQALGQGPEFLTYFNYEAQPDKSGLPSDRFSAERPEGSISTLTIQRTEQRDSAMYRCASSFRDRGHEQYFGPGTRLTVT.

This chain uses TRBV15 with TRBJ1-5; D ambiguous. V lost 3 bases to trimming and J lost 8 bases, with 8 bases between them. The CDR3 contains 12 residues. Germline V lookup: CDR1 LNHNV, CDR2 YYDKDF (reference sequence). The DNA of the CDR3 is TGTGCCACCAGCAGGGACTGGGAGCCCCAGCATTTT. Amino acids: CATSRDWEPQHF. The full variable domain, rest sourced from reference TRBV15 and TRBJ1-5, is DAMVIQNPRYQVTQFGKPVTLSCSQTLNHNVMYWYQQKSSQAPKLLFHYYDKDFNNEADTPDNFQSRRPNTSFCFLDIRSPGLGDTAMYLCATSRDWEPQHFGDGTRLSIL.

The V gene is TRBV5-5, the J gene TRBJ2-7; no definite D call. Trimming shortened V by 2 bases and J by 2 bases, and 11 bases separated the two germline ends. Germline values: CDR1 SGHKS, CDR2 YYEKEE (reference sequence). There are 14 residues in the CDR3. The CDR3 DNA reads TGTGCCAGCAGCTTTGACGGCACTACCTACGAGCAGTACTTC. This sequence encodes CASSFDGTTYEQYF.

CDR3 nucleotide sequence: TGTGCCAGCAGCTTAGAAAGGACTCAAGTGGGCACAGATACGCAGTATTTT. Its protein product is CASSLERTQVGTDTQYF. The chain combines TRBV13 with TRBJ2-3, with a possible D match to TRBD2 (5 bases). CDR3 size: 17 residues. V was cut by 1 base and J by 1 base, with 15 bases left in between. CDR1 is PRHDT and CDR2 is FYEKMQ in the germline V gene (reference sequence).

V and J are TRBV2 and TRBJ2-1; 11 nucleotides align to TRBD2. The CDR3 is 15 amino acids. Germline assignment: CDR1 SNHLY and CDR2 FYNNEI. V trimming: 4 bases; J trimming: 10 bases; junction bases outside the gene matches: 9. CDR3 sequence reads: CASSVELAGDNEQFF. The CDR3 DNA reads TGTGCCAGCAGTGTGGAACTAGCGGGAGATAACGAGCAGTTCTTC.

This sequence joins TRBV27 and TRBJ2-7; D is ambiguous. CDR3 length equals 14 residues. Between the trimmed V and J ends, which lost 3 bases and 4 bases, there was a span of 13 bases. Germline CDR1 and CDR2: MNHEY and SMNVEV (reference sequence). CDR3 in DNA: TGTGCCAGCAGTTTCACCAGCTTAGCATACGAGCAGTACTTC. Translated: CASSFTSLAYEQYF.

Only a few counts were recorded for this clone. The chain is built from TRBV5-6 and TRBJ1-4, with D maybe TRBD1 (5 bases). Germline V CDR1 and CDR2: SGHDT, YYEEEE. V gave up 4 bases and J gave up 4 bases, with 14 bases separating them. CDR3 length: 15 residues. CDR3 residues: CASSISTELNEKLFF. The CDR3 DNA sequence: TGTGCCAGCAGCATCTCGACAGAGCTTAATGAAAAACTGTTTTTT.

This chain joins TRBV29-1 and TRBJ2-1; D might be TRBD1 (6 bases). The germline V gene encodes CDR1 SQVTM and CDR2 ANQGSEA. Trimming removed 3 bases at V and 4 bases at J, with 10 bases between. This CDR3 is 13 amino acids long. CDR3 in DNA: TGCAGCGTTGATGAGGACAGTTACAATGAGCAGTTCTTC. Translated, it gives CSVDEDSYNEQFF.

The chain recombines TRBV5-4 with TRBJ2-7; D may be TRBD2 (7 bases). The CDR3 is 15 residues long. Trimming stripped 9 bases from V and 1 base from J, with 20 bases between. CDR1 and CDR2 (germline): SGHNT, YYREEE (reference sequence). The CDR3 sequence: CAMEGGERRSYEQYF. In nucleotides, the CDR3 is TGTGCCATGGAAGGGGGGGAGAGGAGGTCCTACGAGCAGTACTTC.

This clone has just one count. V gene TRBV2 combines with J gene TRBJ1-6; 7 nucleotides line up with TRBD1. V dropped 8 bases and J dropped 8; count of bases not matched to a gene: 12. The germline gives CDR1 SNHLY, CDR2 FYNNEI. The CDR3 is 15 residues long. CDR3 DNA sequence: TGTGCCAGCCAACTAAGGACAGGAGAATATTCACCCCTCCACTTT. The encoded protein is CASQLRTGEYSPLHF.

The chain is built from TRBV9 and TRBJ1-3; D is perhaps TRBD1 (5 bases). V shed 4 bases and J shed 2 bases, with 10 bases lying between them. This CDR3 has 14 amino acids. Germline assignment: CDR1 SGDLS and CDR2 YYNGEE. The CDR3, as DNA: TGTGCCAGCAGCACCCAGGGAACTGGAAACACCATATATTTT. It specifies CASSTQGTGNTIYF.

This clone was observed once. The chain couples TRBV11-2 to TRBJ2-1; TRBD1 aligns across 7 bases. Germline V CDR1 and CDR2: SGHAT, FQNNGV. V shed 2 bases and J 9 bases; nucleotides not matched to a gene: 1. This CDR3 region has 12 residues. DNA for the CDR3: TGTGCCAGCAGCTTAAACAGGGGTGAGCAGTTCTTC. This encodes CASSLNRGEQFF.

The CDR3 coding sequence is TGTGCCAGCAGCCATCAAATGGGCGCGGGTGGCTACACCTTC. Encoded protein: CASSHQMGAGGYTF. This sequence joins TRBV3-1 (or the pseudogene TRBV3-2) and TRBJ1-2, with unresolved D. From germline, CDR1 is LGHDT and CDR2 YNNKEL (reference sequence). V was clipped by 3 bases and J by 7 bases, with 15 bases between them. The CDR3 length is 14 residues.

The V and J genes are TRBV9 and TRBJ2-2; D is unresolved. Germline V gene lookup returns CDR1 SGDLS and CDR2 YYNGEE. The CDR3 has 12 amino acids. Trimming shortened V by 4 bases and J by 3 bases, and 4 bases separated the two germline ends. The CDR3 DNA sequence: TGTGCCAGCAGCCATGACACCGGGGAGCTGTTTTTT. It translates to CASSHDTGELFF.

This clone occurred a few times. The gene calls are TRBV6-5 and TRBJ1-1, with TRBD1 as a possible D gene (5 bases). The V end was cut by 2 bases, the J end by 1 base, with 5 bases between. Germline V CDR1 and CDR2: MNHEY, SVGAGI. The CDR3 is made up of 13 amino acids. The DNA of the CDR3 is TGTGCCAGCAGTTACGGACAGAACACTGAAGCTTTCTTT. Residues: CASSYGQNTEAFF.

V gene TRBV6-6 combines with J gene TRBJ2-1, with 9 bases aligning to TRBD2. The CDR3 is 16 residues long. CDR1 is MNHNY, CDR2 SVGAGI, per germline (reference sequence). Germline trimming cut 6 bases from V and 3 bases from J; bases unmatched to any gene: 9. The CDR3 bases are TGTGCCAGCAGGGGGCAGGGAGCGGGAGGCTACAATGAGCAGTTCTTC. Its protein product is CASRGQGAGGYNEQFF.

The table lists this clone with a few counts. J is TRBJ1-1 and V is TRBV10-3, with 9 bases identical to TRBD1. Per germline, CDR1 ENHRY and CDR2 SYGVKD. Trimming removed 11 bases from V and 0 bases from J; junction bases left unmatched: 7. The CDR3 is made up of 14 amino acids. The CDR3 DNA sequence: TGTGCCTCGACAGGGGGGCCCATGAACACTGAAGCTTTCTTT. Its protein is CASTGGPMNTEAFF.

The chain has TRBV30 and TRBJ1-3, with D possibly TRBD1 on 6 matching bases. V lost 5 bases to trimming and J lost 4 bases, with 18 bases between them. Germline lookup yields CDR1 GTSNPN and CDR2 SVGIG (reference sequence). The CDR3 covers 15 residues. This CDR3 reads CAWAAGVRVGNTIYF. DNA for the CDR3: TGTGCCTGGGCGGCAGGGGTTAGGGTCGGAAACACCATATATTTT.

V and J are TRBV6-2 or TRBV6-3 and TRBJ1-5; D is unresolved. Trimming took off 2 bases at V and 5 bases at J, with 10 bases between the two ends. CDR3 length: 14 amino acids. Germline CDR1 and CDR2: MNHEY and SVGEGT. CDR3 DNA sequence: TGTGCCAGCAGTTACGGGAGCCATTATCAGCCCCAGCATTTT. Protein sequence: CASSYGSHYQPQHF.

V and J are TRBV6-6 and TRBJ1-1; TRBD1 matches 7 bases. Germline values: CDR1 MNHNY, CDR2 SVGAGI (reference sequence). The ends lost 7 bases at V and 7 bases at J; junction bases unmatched: 12. The length of the CDR3 is 14 residues. As DNA, the CDR3 is TGTGCCAGCATTCTGCTACAGGGGACCCGTGAAGCTTTCTTT. Translation: CASILLQGTREAFF.

The V and J genes are TRBV4-3 and TRBJ2-5, with 10 bases aligning to TRBD2. V gave up 5 bases and J gave up 2 bases; unmatched junction bases: 5. Germline V gene sequence: CDR1 LGHNA, CDR2 YSLEER. The CDR3 contains 15 residues. CDR3 sequence: CASSWTSGPQETQYF. The CDR3 region has the DNA TGCGCCAGCAGCTGGACTAGCGGACCTCAAGAGACCCAGTACTTC.

The table lists this clone with a count of one. This chain uses TRBV2 with TRBJ2-3; 9 nucleotides agree with TRBD1. J lost 2 bases, V lost 10 bases, and 10 bases had no gene match. This CDR3 is 15 amino acids long. The germline CDR1 and CDR2 sequences are SNHLY and FYNNEI. CDR3 in amino acids: CATPRDRASTDTQYF. The CDR3 nucleotides are TGTGCCACCCCAAGGGACAGGGCCTCCACAGATACGCAGTATTTT.

The V and J genes are TRBV19 and TRBJ2-7; tentative D call: TRBD1 (5 bases). CDR1 and CDR2 from the germline V gene are LNHDA and SQIVND (reference sequence). CDR3 length: 14 residues. The V end lost 7 bases, the J end lost 7 bases, and 20 bases lay between the germline ends. CDR3 in DNA: TGTGCCAGTAAAGGGGAATTGGGCTCTCGGGAGCAGTACTTC. It translates to CASKGELGSREQYF. The full variable domain, its missing parts supplied by reference TRBV19 and TRBJ2-7, is DGGITQSPKYLFRKEGQNVTLSCEQNLNHDAMYWYRQDPGQGLRLIYYSQIVNDFQKGDIAEGYSVSREKKESFPLTVTSAQKNPTAFYLCASKGELGSREQYFGPGTRLTVT.

Notes on this clone: The junction differs from germline at one of its ends, possibly a read error. The V and J genes are TRBV4-3 and TRBJ1-6; D might be TRBD1 (6 bases). This CDR3 is built from 18 residues. Germline CDR1 and CDR2: LGHNA and YSLEER. CDR3 in amino acids: CASSEEQQGVGNNSPLHF. The DNA of the CDR3 is TGCGCCAGCAGCGAAGAACAACAGGGTGTGGGGAATAATTCACCCCTCCACTTT.

The V call is TRBV11-2, the J call TRBJ1-1, with D perhaps matching TRBD1 (6 bases). Germline CDR1 and CDR2: SGHAT and FQNNGV. There are 16 residues in the CDR3. The V end was cut by 2 bases, the J end by 6 bases, with 19 bases between. The CDR3 here is CASSLTPGVGFAEAFF. CDR3 in DNA: TGTGCCAGCAGCTTAACCCCAGGGGTGGGTTTCGCTGAAGCTTTCTTT.